Presented here are 9 T cell receptor beta chains from one specimen sequenced in a study. Each CDR3 protein is one row after TCRdb ran MiXCR on the 5' RACE reads. The sample records over 55,000 distinct CDR3 sequences, around a quarter being singletons. Sequenced sample: tumor-infiltrating memory CD4+ T cells sorted from the breast tumor. Subset: memory CD4+ T cells, CD4+CD45RO+CD25-. The source is a female donor with breast cancer.

There are a few counts of this clonotype. This sequence joins TRBV24-1 and TRBJ1-2; D perhaps matches TRBD1 (6 bases). Trimming stripped 6 bases from V and 4 bases from J, with 8 bases between. Germline loops: CDR1 KGHDR, CDR2 SFDVKD. This CDR3 has 12 residues. CDR3 protein: CATSRDTYGYTF. Written as DNA, the CDR3 is TGTGCCACCAGTCGGGACACCTATGGCTACACCTTC.

The table lists this clonotype with a few counts. The CDR3 reads CASRGSMGTDTQYF. Written as DNA, the CDR3 is TGTGCCAGCAGAGGCAGTATGGGCACAGATACGCAGTATTTT. The chain combines TRBV7-3 with TRBJ2-3, with D uncertain. Trimming took off 6 bases at V and 1 base at J, with 11 bases between the two ends. Germline CDR1 reads SGHTA; CDR2 reads FQGTGA. The CDR3 totals 14 residues. The full variable domain, in which reference TRBV7-3 and TRBJ2-3 provide the parts outside the CDR3, is GAGVSQTPSNKVTEKGKYVELRCDPISGHTALYWYRQSLGQGPEFLIYFQGTGAADDSGLPNDRFFAVRPEGSVSTLKIQRTERGDSAVYLCASRGSMGTDTQYFGPGTRLTVL.

The table lists this clonotype with a few counts. V is TRBV7-2 and J is TRBJ2-1, with 7 bases fitting TRBD1. Germline V gene sequence: CDR1 SGHTA, CDR2 FQGNSA. This CDR3 is 16 amino acids long. J gave up 4 bases and V 0 bases, and 6 bases lay outside the gene matches. CDR3 region: CASSLARGRGYNEQFF. The CDR3 DNA reads as TGTGCCAGCAGCTTAGCCCGAGGCAGGGGGTACAATGAGCAGTTCTTC.

This clonotype was seen a handful of times. J is TRBJ2-7 and V is TRBV6-5; tentatively, D is TRBD2 (6 bases). CDR1 and CDR2 from the germline V gene are MNHEY and SVGAGI. The CDR3 loop spans 18 amino acids. V dropped 4 bases and J dropped 1 base, with 23 bases sitting between them. The CDR3 here is CASSFRRPGLRGSYEQYF. CDR3 DNA: TGTGCCAGCAGTTTCCGTAGACCGGGACTTCGGGGGTCCTACGAGCAGTACTTC.

This clonotype occurred a few times. The CDR3 DNA follows: TGTGCCAGCAGCTTCTCTCGCTCTGGGGCCAACGTCCTGACTTTC. Its protein is CASSFSRSGANVLTF. The chain employs TRBV7-3 and TRBJ2-6; the D is unclear. The ends were cut back, 3 bases at V and 0 bases at J, with 6 bases in the middle. Per the germline V gene, CDR1 is SGHTA and CDR2 is FQGTGA. The CDR3 is 15 amino acids.

The rearrangement links TRBV12-3 or TRBV12-4 to TRBJ2-3; D is possibly TRBD1 or TRBD2 (5 bases each). The CDR3 runs to 14 residues. The V end lost 6 bases, the J end lost 6 bases, and 16 bases lay between the germline ends. The CDR3 bases are TGTGCCAGCAGCCGGGACGTCTCCGGGGATACGCAGTATTTT. This translates into CASSRDVSGDTQYF.

Notes on this clonotype: One end of the junction is discordant with germline, which a read error may explain. CDR3 loop: CASSLYQGLKAF. CDR3 nucleotide sequence: TGTGCCAGCAGTTTGTACCAGGGACTCAAGGCCTTC. This rearrangement joins TRBV28 to TRBJ1-2, with D perhaps TRBD1 (5 bases). The CDR3 extends over 12 amino acids. Germline CDR1 MDHEN, CDR2 SYDVKM.

The chain has TRBV24-1 and TRBJ1-2; 9 nucleotides match TRBD1. The CDR3 loop spans 15 amino acids. Germline lookup yields CDR1 KGHDR and CDR2 SFDVKD. V dropped 7 bases and J dropped 6; count of bases not matched to a gene: 11. In nucleotides, the CDR3 is TGTGCCACCAGGGGCGAAGCCGGACAGGGGCATGGCTACACCTTC. Translating gives CATRGEAGQGHGYTF.

This clonotype was seen at least ten times. The chain carries TRBV29-1 and TRBJ2-3, with D hard to call. Germline V lookup: CDR1 SQVTM, CDR2 ANQGSEA. Trimming took off 6 bases at V and 6 bases at J, with 13 bases between the two ends. The CDR3 runs to 12 residues. This CDR3 reads CSVSIQGDTQYF. CDR3 nucleotide sequence: TGCAGCGTATCCATCCAAGGGGATACGCAGTATTTT.